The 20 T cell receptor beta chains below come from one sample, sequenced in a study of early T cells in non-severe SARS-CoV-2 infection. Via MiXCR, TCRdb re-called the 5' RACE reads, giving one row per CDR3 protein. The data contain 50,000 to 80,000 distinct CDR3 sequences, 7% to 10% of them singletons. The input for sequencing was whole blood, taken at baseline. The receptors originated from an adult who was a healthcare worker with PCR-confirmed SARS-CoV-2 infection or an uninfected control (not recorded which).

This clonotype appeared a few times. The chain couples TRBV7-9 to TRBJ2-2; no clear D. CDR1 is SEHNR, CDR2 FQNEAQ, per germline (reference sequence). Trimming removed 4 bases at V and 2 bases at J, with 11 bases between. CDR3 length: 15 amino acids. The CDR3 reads CASSSRTGNTGELFF. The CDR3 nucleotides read TGTGCCAGCAGCTCCCGGACCGGTAACACCGGGGAGCTGTTTTTT.

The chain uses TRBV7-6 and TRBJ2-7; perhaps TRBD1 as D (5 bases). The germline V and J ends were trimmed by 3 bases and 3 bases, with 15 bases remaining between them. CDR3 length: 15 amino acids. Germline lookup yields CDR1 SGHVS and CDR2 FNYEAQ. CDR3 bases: TGTGCCAGCAGCTTCGACGGACAAGGAGACTACGAGCAGTACTTC. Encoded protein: CASSFDGQGDYEQYF.

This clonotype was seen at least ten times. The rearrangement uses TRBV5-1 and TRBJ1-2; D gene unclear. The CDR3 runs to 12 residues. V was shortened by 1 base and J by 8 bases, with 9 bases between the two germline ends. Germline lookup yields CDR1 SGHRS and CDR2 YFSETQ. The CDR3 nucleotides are TGCGCCAGCAGCTTGTCGACCGGGGGCTACACCTTC. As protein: CASSLSTGGYTF.

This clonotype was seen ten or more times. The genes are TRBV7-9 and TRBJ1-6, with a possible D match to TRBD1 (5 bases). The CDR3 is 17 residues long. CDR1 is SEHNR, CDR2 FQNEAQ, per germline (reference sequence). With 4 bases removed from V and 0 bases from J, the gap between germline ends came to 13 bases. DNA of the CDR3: TGTGCCAGCAGCTCACCGGCAGGGAGCTCCTATAATTCACCCCTCCACTTT. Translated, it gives CASSSPAGSSYNSPLHF.

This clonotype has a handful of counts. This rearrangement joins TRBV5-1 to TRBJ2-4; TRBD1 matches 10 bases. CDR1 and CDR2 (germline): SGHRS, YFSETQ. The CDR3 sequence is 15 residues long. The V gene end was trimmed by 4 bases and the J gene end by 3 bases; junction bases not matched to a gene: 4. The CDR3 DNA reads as TGCGCCAGCAGCGTCCGGACAGGGGGCAAAAACATTCAGTACTTC. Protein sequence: CASSVRTGGKNIQYF.

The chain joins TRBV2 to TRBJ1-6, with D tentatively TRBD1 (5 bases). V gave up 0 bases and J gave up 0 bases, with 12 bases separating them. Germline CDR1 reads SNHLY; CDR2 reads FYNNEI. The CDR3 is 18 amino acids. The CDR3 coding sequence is TGTGCCAGCAGTGAAGCCGAACAGGAGAGCTCCTATAATTCACCCCTCCACTTT. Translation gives CASSEAEQESSYNSPLHF.

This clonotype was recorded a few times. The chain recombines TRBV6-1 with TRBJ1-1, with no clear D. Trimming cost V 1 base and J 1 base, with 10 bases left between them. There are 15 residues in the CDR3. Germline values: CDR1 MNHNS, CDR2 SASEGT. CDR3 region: CASSEGWTRNTEAFF. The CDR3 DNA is TGTGCCAGCAGTGAAGGGTGGACTCGGAACACTGAAGCTTTCTTT.

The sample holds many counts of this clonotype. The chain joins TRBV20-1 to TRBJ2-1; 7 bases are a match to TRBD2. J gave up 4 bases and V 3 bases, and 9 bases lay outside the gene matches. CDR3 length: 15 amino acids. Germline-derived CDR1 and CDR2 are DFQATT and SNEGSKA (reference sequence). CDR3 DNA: TGCAGTGCTAGTAGGGCTAGCGGAGTATACAATGAGCAGTTCTTC. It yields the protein CSASRASGVYNEQFF.

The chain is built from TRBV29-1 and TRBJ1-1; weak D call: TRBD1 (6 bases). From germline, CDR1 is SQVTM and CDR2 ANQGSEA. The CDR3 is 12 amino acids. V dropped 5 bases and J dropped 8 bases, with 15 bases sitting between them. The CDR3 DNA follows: TGCAGCGTTAGCAGGGGTGGCGGGGAAGCTTTCTTT. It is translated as CSVSRGGGEAFF.

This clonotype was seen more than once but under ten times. CDR3 nucleotides: TGTGCCAGCAGCCGTCGGGGGTCACAAAGCACAGATACGCAGTATTTT. This gives the protein CASSRRGSQSTDTQYF. V and J are TRBV7-2 and TRBJ2-3, with D perhaps matching TRBD2 (6 bases). This CDR3 spans 16 amino acids. V was trimmed by 5 bases and J by 0 bases, leaving 15 bases between them. Germline V gene data show CDR1 as SGHTA and CDR2 as FQGNSA.

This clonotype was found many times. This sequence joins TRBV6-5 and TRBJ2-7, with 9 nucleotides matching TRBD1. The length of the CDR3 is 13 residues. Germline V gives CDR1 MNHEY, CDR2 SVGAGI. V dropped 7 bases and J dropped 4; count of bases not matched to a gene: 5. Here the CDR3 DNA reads TGTGCCAGCACCGGGGGGACAGGGTACGAGCAGTACTTC. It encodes CASTGGTGYEQYF.

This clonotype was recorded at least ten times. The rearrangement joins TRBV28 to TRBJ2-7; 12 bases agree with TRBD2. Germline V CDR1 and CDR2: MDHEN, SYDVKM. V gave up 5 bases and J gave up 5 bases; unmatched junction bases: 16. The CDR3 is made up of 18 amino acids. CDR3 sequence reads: CASSLRTRLAGVYDEQYF. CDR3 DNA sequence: TGTGCCAGCAGTCTACGAACCCGACTAGCGGGAGTGTACGACGAGCAGTACTTC.

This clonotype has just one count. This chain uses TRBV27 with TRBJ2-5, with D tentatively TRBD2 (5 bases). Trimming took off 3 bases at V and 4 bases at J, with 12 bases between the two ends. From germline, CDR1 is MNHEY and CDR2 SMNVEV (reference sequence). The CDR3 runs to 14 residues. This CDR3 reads CASSFGLWAETQYF. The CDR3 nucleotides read TGTGCCAGCAGTTTTGGACTGTGGGCAGAGACCCAGTACTTC.

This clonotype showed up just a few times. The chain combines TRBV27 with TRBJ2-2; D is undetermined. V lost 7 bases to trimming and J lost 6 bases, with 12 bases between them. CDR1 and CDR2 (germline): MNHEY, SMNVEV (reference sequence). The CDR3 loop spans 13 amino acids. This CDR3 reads CASTRGVAGELFF. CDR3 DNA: TGTGCCAGCACCCGAGGAGTAGCCGGGGAGCTGTTTTTT.

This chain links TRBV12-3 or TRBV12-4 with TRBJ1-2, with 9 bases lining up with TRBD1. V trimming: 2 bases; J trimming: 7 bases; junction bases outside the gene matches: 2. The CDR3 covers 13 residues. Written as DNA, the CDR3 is TGTGCCAGCAGTTTAAACAGGGGGCTTGGCTACACCTTC. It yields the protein CASSLNRGLGYTF.

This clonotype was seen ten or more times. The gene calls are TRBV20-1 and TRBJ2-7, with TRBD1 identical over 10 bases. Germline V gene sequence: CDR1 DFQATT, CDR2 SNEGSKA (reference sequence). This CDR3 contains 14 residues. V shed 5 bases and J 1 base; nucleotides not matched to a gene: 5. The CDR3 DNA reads TGCAGTGCTGGTGGACAGGGGGTATCCTACGAGCAGTACTTC. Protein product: CSAGGQGVSYEQYF.

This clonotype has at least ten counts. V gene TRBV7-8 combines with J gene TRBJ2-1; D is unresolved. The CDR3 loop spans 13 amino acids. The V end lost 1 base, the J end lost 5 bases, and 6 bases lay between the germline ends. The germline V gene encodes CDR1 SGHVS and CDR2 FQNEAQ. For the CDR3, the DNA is TGTGCCAGCAGCTTAGGACTTAACAATGAGCAGTTCTTC. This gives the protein CASSLGLNNEQFF.

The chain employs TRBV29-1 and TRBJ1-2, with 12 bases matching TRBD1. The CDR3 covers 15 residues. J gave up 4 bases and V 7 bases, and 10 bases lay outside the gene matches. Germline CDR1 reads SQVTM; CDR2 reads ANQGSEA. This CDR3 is CSAGTGGAGAYGYTF. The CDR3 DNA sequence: TGCAGCGCCGGGACAGGGGGCGCAGGAGCCTATGGCTACACCTTC. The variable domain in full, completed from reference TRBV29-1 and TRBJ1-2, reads SAVISQKPSRDICQRGTSLTIQCQVDSQVTMMFWYRQQPGQSLTLIATANQGSEATYESGFVIDKFPISRPNLTFSTLTVSNMSPEDSSIYLCSAGTGGAGAYGYTFGSGTRLTVV.

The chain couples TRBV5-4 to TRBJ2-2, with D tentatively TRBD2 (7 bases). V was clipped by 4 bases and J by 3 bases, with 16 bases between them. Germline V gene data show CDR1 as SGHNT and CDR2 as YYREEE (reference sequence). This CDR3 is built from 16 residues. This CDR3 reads CASSTLRGGDTGELFF. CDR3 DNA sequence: TGTGCCAGCAGCACCCTGAGGGGGGGTGACACCGGGGAGCTGTTTTTT.

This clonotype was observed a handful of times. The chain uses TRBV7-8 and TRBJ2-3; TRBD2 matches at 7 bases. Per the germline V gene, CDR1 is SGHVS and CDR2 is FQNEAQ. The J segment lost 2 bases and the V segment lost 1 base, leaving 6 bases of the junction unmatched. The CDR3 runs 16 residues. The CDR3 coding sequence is TGTGCCAGCAGCTTAGTCGCGGGAGCGGACACAGATACGCAGTATTTT. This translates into CASSLVAGADTDTQYF.